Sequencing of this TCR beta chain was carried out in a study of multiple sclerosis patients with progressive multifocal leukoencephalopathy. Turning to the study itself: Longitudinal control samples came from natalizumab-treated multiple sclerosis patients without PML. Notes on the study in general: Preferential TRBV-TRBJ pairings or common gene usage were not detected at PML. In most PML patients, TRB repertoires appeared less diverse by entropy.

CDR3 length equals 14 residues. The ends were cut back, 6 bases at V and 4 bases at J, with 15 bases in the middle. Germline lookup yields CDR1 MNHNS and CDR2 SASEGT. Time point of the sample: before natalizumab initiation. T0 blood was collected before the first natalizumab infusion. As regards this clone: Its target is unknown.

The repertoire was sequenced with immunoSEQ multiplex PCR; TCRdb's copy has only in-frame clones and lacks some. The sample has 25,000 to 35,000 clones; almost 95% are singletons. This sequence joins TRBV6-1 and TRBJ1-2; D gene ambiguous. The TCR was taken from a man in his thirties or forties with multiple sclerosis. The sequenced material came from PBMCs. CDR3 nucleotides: TGTGCCAGCAGAGCCTTCCACGCATCCTATGGCTACACCTTC. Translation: CASRAFHASYGYTF.